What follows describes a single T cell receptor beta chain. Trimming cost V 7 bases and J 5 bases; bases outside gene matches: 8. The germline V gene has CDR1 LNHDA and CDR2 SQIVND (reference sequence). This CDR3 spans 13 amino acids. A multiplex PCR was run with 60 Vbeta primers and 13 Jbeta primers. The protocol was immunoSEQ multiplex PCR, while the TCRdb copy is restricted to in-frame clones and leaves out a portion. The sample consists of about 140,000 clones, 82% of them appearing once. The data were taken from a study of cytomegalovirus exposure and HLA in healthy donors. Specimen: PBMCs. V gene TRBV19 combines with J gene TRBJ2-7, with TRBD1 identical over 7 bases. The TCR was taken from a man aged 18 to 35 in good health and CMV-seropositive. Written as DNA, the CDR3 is TGTGCCAGTAAGGGGGCAGGGGGTGACGAGCAGTACTTC. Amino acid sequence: CASKGAGGDEQYF.